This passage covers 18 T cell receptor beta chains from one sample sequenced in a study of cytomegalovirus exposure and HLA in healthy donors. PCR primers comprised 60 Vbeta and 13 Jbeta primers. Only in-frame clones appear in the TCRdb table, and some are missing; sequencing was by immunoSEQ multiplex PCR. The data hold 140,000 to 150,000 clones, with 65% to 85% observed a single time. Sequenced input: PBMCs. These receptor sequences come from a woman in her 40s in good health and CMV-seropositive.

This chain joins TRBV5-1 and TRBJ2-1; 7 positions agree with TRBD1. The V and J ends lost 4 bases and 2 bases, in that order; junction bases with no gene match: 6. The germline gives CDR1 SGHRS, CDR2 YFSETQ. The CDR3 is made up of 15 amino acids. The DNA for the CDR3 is TGCGCCAGCAGCCAGGGGGTGGGAACCTACAATGAGCAGTTCTTC. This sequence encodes CASSQGVGTYNEQFF.

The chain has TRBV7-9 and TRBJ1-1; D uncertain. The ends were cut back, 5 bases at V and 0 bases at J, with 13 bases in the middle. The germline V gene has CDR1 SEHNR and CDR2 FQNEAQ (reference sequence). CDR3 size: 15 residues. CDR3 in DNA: TGTGCCAGCAGCGGCCCCGCGGGGATGAACACTGAAGCTTTCTTT. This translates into CASSGPAGMNTEAFF.

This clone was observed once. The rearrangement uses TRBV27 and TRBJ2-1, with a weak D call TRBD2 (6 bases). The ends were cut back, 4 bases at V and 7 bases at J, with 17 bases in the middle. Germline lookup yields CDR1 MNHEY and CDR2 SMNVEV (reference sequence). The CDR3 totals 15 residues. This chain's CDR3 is CASSSQGRGSNEQFF. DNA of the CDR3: TGTGCCAGCAGTTCCCAAGGACGGGGGAGTAATGAGCAGTTCTTC.

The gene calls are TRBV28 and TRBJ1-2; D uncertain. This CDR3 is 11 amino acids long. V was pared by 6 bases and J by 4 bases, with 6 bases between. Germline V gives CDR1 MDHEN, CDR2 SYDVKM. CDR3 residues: CASRGVYGYTF. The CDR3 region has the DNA TGTGCCAGCAGGGGAGTCTATGGCTACACCTTC.

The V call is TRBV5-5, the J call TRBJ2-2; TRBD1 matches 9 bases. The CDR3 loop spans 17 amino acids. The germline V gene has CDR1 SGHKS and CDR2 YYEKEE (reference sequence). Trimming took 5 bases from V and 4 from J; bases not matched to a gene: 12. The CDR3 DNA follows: TGTGCCAGCAGACGGACAGGGGAAGGGCTAGGCACCGGGGAGCTGTTTTTT. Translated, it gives CASRRTGEGLGTGELFF.

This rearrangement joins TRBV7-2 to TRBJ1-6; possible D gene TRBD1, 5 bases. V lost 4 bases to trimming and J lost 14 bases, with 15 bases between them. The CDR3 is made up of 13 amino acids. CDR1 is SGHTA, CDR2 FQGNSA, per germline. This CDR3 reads CASSSGLGVSLHF. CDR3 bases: TGTGCCAGCAGCTCCGGCCTAGGGGTTTCCCTCCACTTT.

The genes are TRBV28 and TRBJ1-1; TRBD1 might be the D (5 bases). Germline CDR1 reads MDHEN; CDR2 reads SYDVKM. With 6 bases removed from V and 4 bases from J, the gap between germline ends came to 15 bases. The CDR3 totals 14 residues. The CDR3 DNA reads TGTGCCAGCAGCCCTCCCCACAGGAGCACTGAAGCTTTCTTT. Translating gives CASSPPHRSTEAFF.

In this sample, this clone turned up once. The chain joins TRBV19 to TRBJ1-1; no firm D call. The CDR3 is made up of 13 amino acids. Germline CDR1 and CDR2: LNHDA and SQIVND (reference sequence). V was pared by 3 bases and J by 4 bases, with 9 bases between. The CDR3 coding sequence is TGTGCCAGTAGTATTGCGGCCGGCACTGAAGCTTTCTTT. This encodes CASSIAAGTEAFF.

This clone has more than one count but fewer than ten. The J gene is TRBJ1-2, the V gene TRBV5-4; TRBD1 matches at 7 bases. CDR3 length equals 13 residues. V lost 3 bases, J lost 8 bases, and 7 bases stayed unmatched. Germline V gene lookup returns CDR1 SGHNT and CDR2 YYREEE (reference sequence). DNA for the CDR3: TGTGCCAGCAGCTGGGACAGTCGAAACGGCTACACCTTC. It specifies CASSWDSRNGYTF. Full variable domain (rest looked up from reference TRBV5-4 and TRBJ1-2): ETGVTQSPTHLIKTRGQQVTLRCSSQSGHNTVSWYQQALGQGPQFIFQYYREEENGRGNFPPRFSGLQFPNYSSELNVNALELDDSALYLCASSWDSRNGYTFGSGTRLTVV.

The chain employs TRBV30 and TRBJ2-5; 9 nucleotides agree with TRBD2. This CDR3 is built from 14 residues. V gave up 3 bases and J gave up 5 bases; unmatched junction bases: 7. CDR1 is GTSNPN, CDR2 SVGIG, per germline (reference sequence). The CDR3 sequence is CAWRGAGGHETQYF. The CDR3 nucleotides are TGTGCCTGGAGGGGGGCGGGGGGGCACGAGACCCAGTACTTC.

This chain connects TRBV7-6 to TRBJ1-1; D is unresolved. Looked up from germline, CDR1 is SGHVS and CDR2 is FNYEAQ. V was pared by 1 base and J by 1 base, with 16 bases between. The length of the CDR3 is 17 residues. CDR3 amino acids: CASSLGRQLTTNTEAFF. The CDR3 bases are TGTGCCAGCAGCTTAGGGCGGCAACTCACAACGAACACTGAAGCTTTCTTT.

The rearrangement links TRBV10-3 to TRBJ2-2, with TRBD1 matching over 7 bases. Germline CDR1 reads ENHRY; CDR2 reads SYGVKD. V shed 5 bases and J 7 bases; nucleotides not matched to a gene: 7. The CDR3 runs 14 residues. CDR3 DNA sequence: TGTGCCATCAGTCTGACAGGGAATAACGGGGAGCTGTTTTTT. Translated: CAISLTGNNGELFF.

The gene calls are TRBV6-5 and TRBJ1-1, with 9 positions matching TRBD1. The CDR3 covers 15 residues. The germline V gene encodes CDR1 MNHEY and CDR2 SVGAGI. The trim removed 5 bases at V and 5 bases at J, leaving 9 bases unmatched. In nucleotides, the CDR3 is TGTGCCAGCAGTAGGACAGGGGACAGGGCTACTGAAGCTTTCTTT. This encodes CASSRTGDRATEAFF.

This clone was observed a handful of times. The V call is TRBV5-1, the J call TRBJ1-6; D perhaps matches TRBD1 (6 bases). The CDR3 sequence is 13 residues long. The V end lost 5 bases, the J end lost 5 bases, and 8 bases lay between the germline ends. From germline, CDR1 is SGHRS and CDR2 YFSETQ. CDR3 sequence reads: CASRGHDNSPLHF. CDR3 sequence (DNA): TGCGCCAGCAGGGGACACGATAATTCACCCCTCCACTTT.

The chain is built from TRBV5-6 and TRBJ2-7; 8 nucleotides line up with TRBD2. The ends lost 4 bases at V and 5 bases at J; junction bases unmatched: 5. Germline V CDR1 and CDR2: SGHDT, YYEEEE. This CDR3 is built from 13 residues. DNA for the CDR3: TGTGCCAGCAGCCCCCGGGGGGGCAACGAGCAGTACTTC. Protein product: CASSPRGGNEQYF.

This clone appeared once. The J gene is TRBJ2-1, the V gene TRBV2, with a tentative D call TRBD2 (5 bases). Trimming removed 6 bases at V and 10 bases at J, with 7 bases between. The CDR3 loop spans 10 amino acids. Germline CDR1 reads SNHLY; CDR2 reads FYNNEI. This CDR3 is CASRRREQFF. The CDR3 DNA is TGTGCCAGCAGGAGGAGGGAGCAGTTCTTC.

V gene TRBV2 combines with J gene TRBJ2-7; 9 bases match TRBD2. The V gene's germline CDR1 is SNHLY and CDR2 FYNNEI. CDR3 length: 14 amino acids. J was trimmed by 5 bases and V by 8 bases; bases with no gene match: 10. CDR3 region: CASDPGTSIHEQYF. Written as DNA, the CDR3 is TGTGCCAGCGACCCCGGGACTAGCATACACGAGCAGTACTTC.

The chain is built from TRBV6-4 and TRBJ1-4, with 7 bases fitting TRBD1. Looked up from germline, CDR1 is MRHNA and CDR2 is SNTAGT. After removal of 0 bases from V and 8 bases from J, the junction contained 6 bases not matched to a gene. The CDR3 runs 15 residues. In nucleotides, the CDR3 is TGTGCCAGCAGTGACTCCGACAGGGTAGGCGAAAAACTGTTTTTT. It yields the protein CASSDSDRVGEKLFF.